One T cell receptor (beta chain) is described in this entry. Its antigen is unidentified. These data belong to a study of T cell responses to AZD1222 COVID-19 vaccine. Repertoires were generated with immunoSEQ multiplex PCR, while TCRdb's copy carries only in-frame clones and drops some. The sample yields fewer than 120,000 clones, about 87% seen once. V gave up 6 bases and J gave up 3 bases, with 12 bases separating them. CDR3 length: 14 amino acids. Looked up from germline, CDR1 is WSHSY and CDR2 is SAAADI. Findings and caveats of the study: Among AZD1222 vaccinees, only six were seropositive at baseline.

V is TRBV10-2 and J is TRBJ1-5; D is unclear. This specimen consisted of peripheral blood, obtained on day 0 of AZD1222 vaccination. The TCR originated in an adult in good health. For the CDR3, the DNA is TGCGCCAGCAGGAACTCAGAACTCAATCAGCCCCAGCATTTT. Residues: CASRNSELNQPQHF.